This T cell receptor (beta chain) originates from a study of shared clonotypes between healthy human individuals. Study context: CD4 naive cells filled three plates per donor, CD4 memory three, CD8 naive two and CD8 memory one.

Naivety among CD8 cells was defined by CD45RO negativity and positive CCR7 selection, thereby excluding terminally differentiated effector memory CD45RA+ cells. On this clone: This sample includes further DNA sequences coding for the same CDR3.

CDR1 is MNHEY and CDR2 is SMNVEV in the germline V gene (reference sequence). Trimming shortened V by 4 bases and J by 3 bases, and 10 bases separated the two germline ends. The length of the CDR3 is 13 residues. Sequencing was at deep level. On sorted subsets, replicate PCRs used about 200 ng DNA, or approximately 33,000 T cell genomes. Method: immunoSEQ multiplex PCR; TCRdb's copy keeps in-frame clones and lacks some. The sample consists of about 2 million clones, roughly 95% of them appearing once. The chain carries TRBV27 and TRBJ2-7; D could derive from TRBD1 or TRBD2 (5 bases each). What was sequenced was naive CD8+ T cells sorted from blood. This clonotype was sampled from a man between 18 and 35 years old in good health. The CDR3 region is CASSSGTYYEQYF. In nucleotides, the CDR3 is TGTGCCAGCAGTTCAGGGACCTACTACGAGCAGTACTTC.